A single T cell receptor (beta chain) is shown here with its context. Its antigen is currently not known. No much larger clone exists at a distance of one base, and base qualities are not known. The source of the sample is a study of CD8+CD57+ T cells in acquired aplastic anemia (dated 2018 in TCRdb). Background on the whole study: On average, sorted CD4+ and CD8+ cells yielded around 3.5 ug of extracted DNA, with a range of about 0.19 to 30 ug. CD8+CD57+ expansion was defined as frequency above the mean frequency observed in healthy subjects. The investigation overall reported the following: Patients and healthy controls showed no significant difference in CD8+ Simpson's diversity (P=0.060). Although roughly 29 CD8+ CDR3 sequences were shared by patients and controls, these sequences appeared highly expressed in patients and within the immunodominant clones of patients.

Profiling of TCR beta VDJ combinations and CDR3 sequences used genomic DNA as the template. TCR repertoire sequencing was run on an Illumina HiSeq 2000. In the authors' own workflow: Repertoire assessment relied on Simpson's diversity index, CDR3 size and DJ length profiles, and TRBV/TRBJ rearrangement plots. Whichever DNA sequence was most abundant in the deep sequencing data was defined as the immunodominant clone. CDR3 amino acid sequences were screened for sharing across subjects and compared with published repertoires and the VDJdb database. In-frame beta chains were kept once TCRdb had trimmed the public reads at Q25 with fastp and called clones with MiXCR. CDR3 protein duplicates are merged, each entry listing the most common genes and DNA. The V and J calls come from TCRdb's annotation, not from the publication. This sample holds some 150,000 distinct CDR3 sequences; about 54% were observed only once. The top ten hold 12% of the sample.

Cut back by 3 bases and 2 bases, the V and J ends lie 17 bases apart. The CDR3 runs 15 residues from the cysteine to the phenylalanine. Only the CDR3 portion is preserved as DNA: 45 bases, with reading frame beginning at the first base. Via the germline V gene (reference sequence), CDR1 is DFQATT and CDR2 SNEGSKA. Flow cytometry had shown CD8+CD57+ cell expansion in the patients selected for sequencing. All patients had severe acquired aplastic anemia diagnosed by International Study of Aplastic Anemia and Agranulocytosis and Camitta criteria. No patient had received any therapy when blood was sampled. In this study, sorted CD4+ and CD8+ T cells from the blood of healthy subjects and of severe aplastic anemia patients had their TCR repertoires deep-sequenced. In the USA, patient enrollment took place under clinicaltrials.gov protocols 00001620, 01623167, 00001397, 00071045, 00081523 and 00961064. Ficoll-Paque density gradient centrifugation was used to isolate peripheral blood mononuclear cells. CD4+ and CD8+ T cells were sorted by FACS or magnetic beads before DNA extraction.

The V and J genes are TRBV20-1 and TRBJ2-7; the D gene cannot be resolved reliably. The sequencing input was sorted CD4+, CD8+, or CD8+CD57+ T cells (not recorded which) from PBMCs. The clonotype originates from a human donor with aplastic anemia. The CDR3 reads as follows: CSASDSSHGPYEQYF. The nucleotides read TGCAGTGCTAGCGATTCGAGCCACGGGCCCTACGAGCAGTACTTC.